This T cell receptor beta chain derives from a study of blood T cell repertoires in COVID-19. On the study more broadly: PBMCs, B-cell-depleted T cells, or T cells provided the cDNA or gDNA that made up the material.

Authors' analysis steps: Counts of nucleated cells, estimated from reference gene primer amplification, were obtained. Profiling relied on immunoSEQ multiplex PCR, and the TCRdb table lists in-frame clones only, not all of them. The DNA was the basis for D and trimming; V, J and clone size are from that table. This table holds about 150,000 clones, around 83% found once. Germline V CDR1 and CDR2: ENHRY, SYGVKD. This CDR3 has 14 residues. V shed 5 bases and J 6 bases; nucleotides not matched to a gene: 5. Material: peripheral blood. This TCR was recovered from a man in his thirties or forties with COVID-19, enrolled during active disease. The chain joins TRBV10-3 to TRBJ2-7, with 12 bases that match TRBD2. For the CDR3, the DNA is TGTGCCATCAGTCGACTAGCGGGAGAGGGCGAGCAGTACTTC. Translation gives CAISRLAGEGEQYF.